The 21 T cell receptor beta chains below all came from one sample that was sequenced in a study of CD8 T cells in Susac syndrome. cDNA came from about 0.5 to 1 ug RNA primed by random hexamers. TCRdb re-derived calls from the immunoSEQ multiplex PCR reads in MiXCR, one entry per CDR3 protein. The data contain 150,000 to 200,000 distinct CDR3 sequences, 90% to 95% of them seen just once; the ten biggest clones take up over 0.095%. Source material: CD4+ T cells from PBMCs. These receptor sequences come from a human donor with Susac syndrome.

The chain joins TRBV7-2 to TRBJ2-3; 11 bases match TRBD2. Germline V CDR1 and CDR2: SGHTA, FQGNSA. V lost 8 bases, J lost 5 bases, and 9 bases stayed unmatched. This CDR3 is built from 15 residues. Here the CDR3 DNA reads TGTGCCAGCGAGAGTAGCGGGGGGGCTAGAGATACGCAGTATTTT. Translating it yields CASESSGGARDTQYF.

The CDR3: CASSPGLAGTGETQYF. For the CDR3, the DNA is TGCGCCAGCAGCCCCGGACTAGCGGGGACTGGGGAGACCCAGTACTTC. This sequence joins TRBV5-1 and TRBJ2-5, with TRBD2 matching over 12 bases. V gave up 4 bases and J gave up 5 bases; unmatched junction bases: 9. This CDR3 spans 16 amino acids. Germline V gives CDR1 SGHRS, CDR2 YFSETQ. Complete variable domain (other parts from reference TRBV5-1 and TRBJ2-5): KAGVTQTPRYLIKTRGQQVTLSCSPISGHRSVSWYQQTPGQGLQFLFEYFSETQRNKGNFPGRFSGRQFSNSRSEMNVSTLELGDSALYLCASSPGLAGTGETQYFGPGTRLLVL.

V gene TRBV19 combines with J gene TRBJ2-4; 10 bases match TRBD2. V shed 3 bases, J shed 2 bases, and the junction held 4 bases outside the gene matches. Germline values: CDR1 LNHDA, CDR2 SQIVND (reference sequence). CDR3 length equals 16 residues. The CDR3 DNA follows: TGTGCCAGTAGTATTGCTAGCGGGGGATCCAAAAACATTCAGTACTTC. This translates into CASSIASGGSKNIQYF. Looking up the rest from reference TRBV19 and TRBJ2-4 gives the full variable domain: DGGITQSPKYLFRKEGQNVTLSCEQNLNHDAMYWYRQDPGQGLRLIYYSQIVNDFQKGDIAEGYSVSREKKESFPLTVTSAQKNPTAFYLCASSIASGGSKNIQYFGAGTRLSVL.

The J gene is TRBJ1-2, the V gene TRBV3-1; possible D gene TRBD1, 6 bases. CDR3 length: 14 amino acids. CDR1 LGHDT and CDR2 YNNKEL come from the germline V gene (reference sequence). Trimming stripped 0 bases from V and 7 bases from J, with 12 bases between. In DNA form, the CDR3 reads TGTGCCAGCAGCCAAGATATGGGGGCAACTGGCTACACCTTC. Protein sequence: CASSQDMGATGYTF.

In this sample, this clonotype turned up once. The chain has TRBV19 and TRBJ2-3, with D unresolved. The germline V gene encodes CDR1 LNHDA and CDR2 SQIVND (reference sequence). The V and J ends lost 3 bases and 6 bases respectively, with 13 bases between them. This CDR3 contains 14 residues. As DNA, the CDR3 is TGTGCCAGTAGTATGGCCCGGACGGCCGATACGCAGTATTTT. Its protein product is CASSMARTADTQYF. Looking up the rest from reference TRBV19 and TRBJ2-3 gives the full variable domain: DGGITQSPKYLFRKEGQNVTLSCEQNLNHDAMYWYRQDPGQGLRLIYYSQIVNDFQKGDIAEGYSVSREKKESFPLTVTSAQKNPTAFYLCASSMARTADTQYFGPGTRLTVL.

The rearrangement joins TRBV25-1 to TRBJ2-5; 10 nucleotides agree with TRBD2. V shed 5 bases and J 2 bases; nucleotides not matched to a gene: 14. The CDR3 is 18 residues long. Germline V lookup: CDR1 MGHDK, CDR2 SYGVNS. CDR3 coding DNA: TGTGCCAGCAGTCCAACCGGGGCTAGCGGGGGAGCGCAAGAGACCCAGTACTTC. This gives the protein CASSPTGASGGAQETQYF.

The chain links TRBV7-9 to TRBJ2-7; 8 bases align to TRBD1. The germline V gene encodes CDR1 SEHNR and CDR2 FQNEAQ (reference sequence). The CDR3 extends over 13 amino acids. Germline trimming cut 10 bases from V and 5 bases from J; bases unmatched to any gene: 10. The CDR3 DNA reads as TGTGCCATCACGAGGGACAGGTTCGACGAGCAGTACTTC. As protein: CAITRDRFDEQYF.

The V gene is TRBV6-5, the J gene TRBJ2-1; 7 bases match TRBD1. CDR1 and CDR2 from the germline V gene are MNHEY and SVGAGI. With V trimmed by 2 bases and J by 4 bases, 11 bases remained unmatched. The CDR3 loop spans 17 amino acids. The CDR3 reads CASSYSRQGGMYNEQFF. CDR3 in DNA: TGTGCCAGCAGTTACAGCAGACAGGGCGGCATGTACAATGAGCAGTTCTTC.

The genes are TRBV2 and TRBJ2-7; tentatively, D is TRBD2 (6 bases). The germline V gene has CDR1 SNHLY and CDR2 FYNNEI. The CDR3 runs 13 residues. V dropped 6 bases and J dropped 4 bases, with 13 bases sitting between them. CDR3 bases: TGTGCCAGCAGCCTAGATGGAGGGTACGAGCAGTACTTC. This translates into CASSLDGGYEQYF. The variable domain in full, completed from reference TRBV2 and TRBJ2-7, reads EPEVTQTPSHQVTQMGQEVILRCVPISNHLYFYWYRQILGQKVEFLVSFYNNEISEKSEIFDDQFSVERPDGSNFTLKIRSTKLEDSAMYFCASSLDGGYEQYFGPGTRLTVT.

The chain couples TRBV12-3 or TRBV12-4 to TRBJ2-4; no reliable D call. The CDR3 consists of 13 residues. Trimming pared 1 base from V and 8 bases from J, leaving 9 bases between. The CDR3 spells CASSLVGIYIQYF. CDR3 coding DNA: TGTGCCAGCAGTTTAGTAGGGATTTACATTCAGTACTTC.

This chain connects TRBV29-1 to TRBJ2-6; TRBD1 agrees at 7 bases. This CDR3 comprises 15 residues. Germline V CDR1 and CDR2: SQVTM, ANQGSEA. The V and J ends lost 7 bases and 2 bases, in that order; junction bases with no gene match: 8. The CDR3 DNA reads TGCAGCGAGGGACAGTGGCTAGCTGGGGCCAACGTCCTGACTTTC. Residues: CSEGQWLAGANVLTF.

This clonotype has only a few counts. V and J are TRBV7-2 and TRBJ2-5; D is ambiguous. The CDR3 consists of 14 residues. Trimming removed 0 bases from V and 2 bases from J, with 7 bases in between. From germline, CDR1 is SGHTA and CDR2 FQGNSA. CDR3 region: CASSLASRQETQYF. CDR3 DNA sequence: TGTGCCAGCAGCTTAGCGAGCAGGCAAGAGACCCAGTACTTC.

This clonotype was seen just once. The rearrangement joins TRBV11-2 to TRBJ2-6, with a possible D match to TRBD1 (6 bases). The V gene lost 5 bases and the J gene lost 0 bases, with 17 bases spanning the gap. The CDR3 totals 18 residues. Germline-derived CDR1 and CDR2 are SGHAT and FQNNGV. CDR3 nucleotides: TGTGCCAGCAGCCAAAACCCCCAGGGGAGCTCTGGGGCCAACGTCCTGACTTTC. Translating gives CASSQNPQGSSGANVLTF.

The CDR3 sequence is CSVDSTDTQYF. The DNA for the CDR3 is TGCAGCGTTGACAGCACAGATACGCAGTATTTT. The genes are TRBV29-1 and TRBJ2-3; D is unresolved. Germline V gives CDR1 SQVTM, CDR2 ANQGSEA. The CDR3 contains 11 residues. V lost 3 bases to trimming and J lost 0 bases, with 1 base between them.

The V and J genes are TRBV7-9 and TRBJ2-2; D gene unclear. The CDR3 length is 14 residues. Trimming stripped 0 bases from V and 4 bases from J, with 6 bases between. CDR1 and CDR2 from the germline V gene are SEHNR and FQNEAQ (reference sequence). The CDR3: CASSLAPFTGELFF. In DNA form, the CDR3 reads TGTGCCAGCAGCTTAGCCCCTTTCACCGGGGAGCTGTTTTTT.

This chain connects TRBV12-3 or TRBV12-4 to TRBJ1-2, with D maybe TRBD1 (6 bases). The CDR3 consists of 12 residues. V lost 4 bases to trimming and J lost 8 bases, with 11 bases between them. The CDR3 spells CASSWTEGGYTF. The CDR3 DNA follows: TGTGCCAGCAGTTGGACAGAGGGCGGCTACACCTTC.

The J gene is TRBJ1-1, the V gene TRBV7-2, with D uncertain. V lost 2 bases and J 1 base, leaving 8 bases between the germline ends. CDR1 SGHTA and CDR2 FQGNSA come from the germline V gene. This CDR3 spans 14 amino acids. The CDR3 DNA sequence: TGTGCCAGCAGCTTATACAGAGAGAACACTGAAGCTTTCTTT. Residues: CASSLYRENTEAFF. The entire variable domain, with the rest obtained from reference TRBV7-2 and TRBJ1-1, is as follows: GAGVSQSPSNKVTEKGKDVELRCDPISGHTALYWYRQSLGQGLEFLIYFQGNSAPDKSGLPSDRFSAERTGGSVSTLTIQRTQQEDSAVYLCASSLYRENTEAFFGQGTRLTVV.

This rearrangement joins TRBV29-1 to TRBJ1-2; a weak D match, TRBD1 (5 bases). The germline V and J ends were trimmed by 2 bases and 5 bases, with 15 bases remaining between them. CDR1 and CDR2 (germline): SQVTM, ANQGSEA. The CDR3 totals 14 residues. DNA of the CDR3: TGCAGCGTTGAAACCTCCGAAGGGGTGTATGGCTACACCTTC. As protein: CSVETSEGVYGYTF. Looking up the rest from reference TRBV29-1 and TRBJ1-2 gives the full variable domain: SAVISQKPSRDICQRGTSLTIQCQVDSQVTMMFWYRQQPGQSLTLIATANQGSEATYESGFVIDKFPISRPNLTFSTLTVSNMSPEDSSIYLCSVETSEGVYGYTFGSGTRLTVV.

The rearrangement links TRBV4-3 to TRBJ2-3; the match to TRBD2 covers 9 bases. The CDR3 covers 18 residues. The germline V gene encodes CDR1 LGHNA and CDR2 YSLEER. V was clipped by 1 base and J by 2 bases; unmatched bases: 10. The CDR3 region is CASSQGSWRGGFTDTQYF. The CDR3 DNA follows: TGCGCCAGCAGCCAAGGGTCGTGGCGGGGGGGATTCACAGATACGCAGTATTTT.

The gene calls are TRBV24-1 and TRBJ2-3, with D tentatively TRBD2 (6 bases). CDR3 size: 16 residues. With 4 bases removed from V and 0 bases from J, the gap between germline ends came to 13 bases. Germline V CDR1 and CDR2: KGHDR, SFDVKD. CDR3 residues: CATSDSAGSSTDTQYF. The CDR3 DNA follows: TGTGCCACCAGTGACTCCGCGGGGTCTAGCACAGATACGCAGTATTTT.

The count of this clonotype is one. The chain has TRBV6-1 and TRBJ2-1; 7 bases fit TRBD1. CDR3 length: 15 amino acids. J lost 7 bases, V lost 7 bases, and 13 bases had no gene match. Germline CDR1 is MNHNS and CDR2 is SASEGT. The CDR3 sequence is CASIPGQAPANEQFF. CDR3 DNA sequence: TGTGCCAGCATCCCCGGACAGGCTCCGGCAAATGAGCAGTTCTTC.